This TCR beta chain is from a study of blood T cell repertoires in COVID-19. Looking at the study overall: Italy, Spain and the United States were the sources of the convalescent and acute COVID-19 samples. Nucleic acid was either cDNA or gDNA, and it came from T cells, B-cell-depleted T cells, or PBMCs.

Trimming took off 0 bases at V and 4 bases at J, with 13 bases between the two ends. The germline CDR1 and CDR2 sequences are SGHRS and YFSETQ. The CDR3 is 16 amino acids. Sequencing used immunoSEQ multiplex PCR; TCRdb keeps in-frame clones, though not all of them. There are under 300,000 clones in the sample; around 87% occur only once, and around 6.9% lies in the top ten. Input material: peripheral blood. This sequence joins TRBV5-1 and TRBJ2-2; no firm D call. The receptor comes from a man aged 55 to 70 who had recovered from COVID-19. The CDR3 sequence is CASSLGPISSTGELFF. Written as DNA, the CDR3 is TGCGCCAGCAGCTTGGGCCCCATATCTAGCACCGGGGAGCTGTTTTTT.